This T cell receptor (beta chain) was obtained from a study of response to subunit inactivated influenza vaccine. TCRdb reprocessed the RT-PCR reads with MiXCR, giving one entry per CDR3 protein. This sample has 400,000 to 550,000 distinct CDR3 sequences, with around 25% found just once. In this sample, this clonotype turned up a few times. The CDR3 has 13 amino acids. CDR1 is SGHDN and CDR2 is FVKESK in the germline V gene. The V gene lost 5 bases and the J gene lost 5 bases, with 12 bases spanning the gap. The chain recombines TRBV14 with TRBJ1-2, with TRBD1 as a possible D gene (5 bases). This TCR was recovered from a man aged 50 or older who received an inactivated influenza vaccine. The sequences come from CD4+ T cells sorted from PBMCs, collected around 5 days after vaccination. CDR3 protein: CASSFDRTYGYTF. DNA for the CDR3: TGTGCCAGCAGCTTCGACAGAACATATGGCTACACCTTC.